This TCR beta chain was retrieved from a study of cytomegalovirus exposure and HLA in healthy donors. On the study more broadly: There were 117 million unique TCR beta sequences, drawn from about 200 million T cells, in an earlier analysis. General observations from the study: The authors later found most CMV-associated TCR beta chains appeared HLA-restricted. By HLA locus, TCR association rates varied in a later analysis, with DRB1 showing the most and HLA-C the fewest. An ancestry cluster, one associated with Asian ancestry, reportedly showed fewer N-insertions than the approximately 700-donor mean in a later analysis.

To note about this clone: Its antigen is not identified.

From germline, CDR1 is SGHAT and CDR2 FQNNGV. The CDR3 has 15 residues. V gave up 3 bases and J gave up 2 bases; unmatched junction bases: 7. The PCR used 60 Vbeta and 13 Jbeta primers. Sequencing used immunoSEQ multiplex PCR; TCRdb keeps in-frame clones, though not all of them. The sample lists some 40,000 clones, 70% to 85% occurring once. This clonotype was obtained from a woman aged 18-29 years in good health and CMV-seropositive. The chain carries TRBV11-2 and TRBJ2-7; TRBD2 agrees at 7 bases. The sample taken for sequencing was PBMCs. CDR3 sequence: CASSLLRLAAYEQYF. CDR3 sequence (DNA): TGTGCCAGCAGCTTGCTGAGACTAGCTGCCTACGAGCAGTACTTC.